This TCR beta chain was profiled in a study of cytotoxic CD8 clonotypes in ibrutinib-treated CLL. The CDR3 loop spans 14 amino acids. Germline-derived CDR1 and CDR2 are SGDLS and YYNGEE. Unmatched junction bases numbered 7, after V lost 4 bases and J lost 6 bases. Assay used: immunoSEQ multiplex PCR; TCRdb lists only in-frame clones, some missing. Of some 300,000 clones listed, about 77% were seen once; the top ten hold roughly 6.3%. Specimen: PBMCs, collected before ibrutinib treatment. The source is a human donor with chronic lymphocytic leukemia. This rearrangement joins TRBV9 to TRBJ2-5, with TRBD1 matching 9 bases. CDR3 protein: CASSRDRAEKTQYF. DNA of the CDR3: TGTGCCAGCAGCCGGGACAGGGCAGAAAAGACCCAGTACTTC.